The T cell receptor (beta chain) under discussion was sequenced for a study of shared clonotypes between healthy human individuals. Trimming cost V 2 bases and J 8 bases; bases outside gene matches: 16. The germline CDR1 and CDR2 sequences are SGDLS and YYNGEE. The CDR3 length is 17 residues. Repertoires were generated with immunoSEQ multiplex PCR, while TCRdb's copy carries only in-frame clones and drops some. Of millions of clones in the sample, 85% to 95% were seen once. The source is a man aged 18 to 30 in good health. Some clones in this sample may be carry-over from other donors' samples. The chain carries TRBV9 and TRBJ2-1; 7 bases fit TRBD2. The sample was naive CD4+ T cells from PBMCs. Subset here: CD45RA+ positively selected. The CDR3 spells CASSVGTDSGPTDEQFF. DNA of the CDR3: TGTGCCAGCAGCGTCGGGACTGATAGCGGGCCCACGGATGAGCAGTTCTTC.